The T cell receptor beta chain under discussion was sequenced for a study of lymphopenia after photon versus proton radiotherapy. V shed 1 base and J shed 0 bases, with 13 bases lying between them. From germline, CDR1 is SGHAT and CDR2 FQNNGV. The CDR3 has 17 residues. To note about this clone: Antigen: not known.

Assay: immunoSEQ multiplex PCR; the TCRdb copy retains only in-frame clones and omits some. The sample contains over 10,000 clones, about 85% of which appear only once. Findings and limits, study-wide: Proton therapy kept repertoires fairly stable, unlike photons, which gained effector/memory cells. Oligoclonal CD8+ Temra expansion after nadir drove photon patients' diversity drop. In patients who died, overall survival fell as post-nadir TCR diversity dropped more.

This chain connects TRBV11-2 to TRBJ2-4; tentatively, D is TRBD2 (5 bases). The TCR originated in a man aged 55 to 70 with pancreatic cancer. The material sequenced was peripheral blood, taken from a patient treated with photon-based radiotherapy. CDR3 nucleotide sequence: TGTGCCAGCAGCTTAGGAGGAGGAAGTATAGCCAAAAACATTCAGTACTTC. This translates into CASSLGGGSIAKNIQYF.